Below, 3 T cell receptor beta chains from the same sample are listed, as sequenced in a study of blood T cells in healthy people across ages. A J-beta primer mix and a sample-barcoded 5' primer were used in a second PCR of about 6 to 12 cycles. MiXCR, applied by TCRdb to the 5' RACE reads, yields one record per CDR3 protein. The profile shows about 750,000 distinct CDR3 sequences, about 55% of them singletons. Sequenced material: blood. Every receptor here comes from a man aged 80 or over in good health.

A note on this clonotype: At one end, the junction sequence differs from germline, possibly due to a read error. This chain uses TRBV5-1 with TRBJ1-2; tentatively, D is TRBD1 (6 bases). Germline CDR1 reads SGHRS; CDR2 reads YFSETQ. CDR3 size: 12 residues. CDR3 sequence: CASRLGALGYTF. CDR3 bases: TGCGCCAGCAGATTGGGGGCGTTAGGCTACACCTTC. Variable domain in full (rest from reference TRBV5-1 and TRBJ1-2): KAGVTQTPRYLIKTRGQQVTLSCSPISGHRSVSWYQQTPGQGLQFLFEYFSETQRNKGNFPGRFSGRQFSNSRSEMNVSTLELGDSALYLCASRLGALGYTFGSGTRLTVV.

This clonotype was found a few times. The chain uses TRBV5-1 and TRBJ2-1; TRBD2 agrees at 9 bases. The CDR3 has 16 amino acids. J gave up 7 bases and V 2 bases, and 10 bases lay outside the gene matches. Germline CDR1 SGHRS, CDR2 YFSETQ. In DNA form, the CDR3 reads TGCGCCAGCAGCTTACAGGAGGCGGGAGGGAGGAATGAGCAGTTCTTC. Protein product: CASSLQEAGGRNEQFF. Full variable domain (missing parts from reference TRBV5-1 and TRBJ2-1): KAGVTQTPRYLIKTRGQQVTLSCSPISGHRSVSWYQQTPGQGLQFLFEYFSETQRNKGNFPGRFSGRQFSNSRSEMNVSTLELGDSALYLCASSLQEAGGRNEQFFGPGTRLTVL.

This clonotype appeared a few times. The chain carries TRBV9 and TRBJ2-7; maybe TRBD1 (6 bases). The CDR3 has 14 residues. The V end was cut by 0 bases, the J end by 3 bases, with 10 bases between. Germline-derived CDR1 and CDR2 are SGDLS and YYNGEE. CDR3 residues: CASSVAGESYEQYF. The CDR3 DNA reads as TGTGCCAGCAGCGTAGCAGGGGAGAGCTACGAGCAGTACTTC.